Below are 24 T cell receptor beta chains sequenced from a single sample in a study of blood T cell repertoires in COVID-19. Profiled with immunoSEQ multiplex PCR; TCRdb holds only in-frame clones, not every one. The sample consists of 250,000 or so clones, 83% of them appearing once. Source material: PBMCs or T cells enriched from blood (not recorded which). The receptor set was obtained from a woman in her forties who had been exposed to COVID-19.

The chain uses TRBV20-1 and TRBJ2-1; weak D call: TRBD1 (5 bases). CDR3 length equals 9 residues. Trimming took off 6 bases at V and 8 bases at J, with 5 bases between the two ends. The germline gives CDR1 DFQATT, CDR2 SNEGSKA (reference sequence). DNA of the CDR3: TGCAGTGCCAGGGATGAGCAGTTCTTC. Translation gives CSARDEQFF.

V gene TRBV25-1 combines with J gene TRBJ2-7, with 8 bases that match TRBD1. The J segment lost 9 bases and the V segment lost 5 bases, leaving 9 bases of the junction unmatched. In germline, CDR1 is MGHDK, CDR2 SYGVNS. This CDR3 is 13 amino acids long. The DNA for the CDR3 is TGTGCCAGCAGTAGGTCGCAGGGGGCGCGGCAGTACTTC. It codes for CASSRSQGARQYF.

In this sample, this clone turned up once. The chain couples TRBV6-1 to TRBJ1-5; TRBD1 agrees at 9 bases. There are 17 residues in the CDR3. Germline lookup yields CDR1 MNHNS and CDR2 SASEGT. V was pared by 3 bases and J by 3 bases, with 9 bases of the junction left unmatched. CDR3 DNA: TGTGCCAGCAGTGATTTCCGGGACAGGGCAGCCAATCAGCCCCAGCATTTT. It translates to CASSDFRDRAANQPQHF.

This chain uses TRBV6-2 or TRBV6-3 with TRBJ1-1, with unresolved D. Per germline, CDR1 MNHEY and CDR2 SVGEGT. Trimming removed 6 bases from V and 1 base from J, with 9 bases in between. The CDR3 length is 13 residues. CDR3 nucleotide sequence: TGTGCCAGCAGCGGACTCCCGAACACTGAAGCTTTCTTT. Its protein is CASSGLPNTEAFF.

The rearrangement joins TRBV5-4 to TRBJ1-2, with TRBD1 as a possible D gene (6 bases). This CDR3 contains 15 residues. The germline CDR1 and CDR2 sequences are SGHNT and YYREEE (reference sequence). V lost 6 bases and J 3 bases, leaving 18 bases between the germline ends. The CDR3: CASIGGPPADYGYTF. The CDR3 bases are TGTGCCAGCATCGGGGGGCCCCCCGCGGACTATGGCTACACCTTC.

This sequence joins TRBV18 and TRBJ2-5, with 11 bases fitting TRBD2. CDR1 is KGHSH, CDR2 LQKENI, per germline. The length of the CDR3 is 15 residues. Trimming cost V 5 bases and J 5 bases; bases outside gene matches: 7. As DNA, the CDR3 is TGTGCCAGCTCAGCTACGGGACTAGCGGCGGAGACCCAGTACTTC. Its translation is CASSATGLAAETQYF.

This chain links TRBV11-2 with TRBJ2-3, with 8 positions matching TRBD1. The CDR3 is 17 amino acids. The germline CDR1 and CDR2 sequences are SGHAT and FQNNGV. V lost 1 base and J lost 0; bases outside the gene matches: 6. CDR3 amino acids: CASSLGSGQASTDTQYF. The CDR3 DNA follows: TGTGCCAGCAGCTTAGGATCGGGACAGGCTAGCACAGATACGCAGTATTTT. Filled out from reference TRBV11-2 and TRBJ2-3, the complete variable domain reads EAGVAQSPRYKIIEKRQSVAFWCNPISGHATLYWYQQILGQGPKLLIQFQNNGVVDDSQLPKDRFSAERLKGVDSTLKIQPAKLEDSAVYLCASSLGSGQASTDTQYFGPGTRLTVL.

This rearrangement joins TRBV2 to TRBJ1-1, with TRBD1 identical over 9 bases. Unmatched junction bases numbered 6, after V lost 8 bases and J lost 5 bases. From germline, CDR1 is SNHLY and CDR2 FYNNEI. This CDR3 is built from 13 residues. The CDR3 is CASVGTGRTEAFF. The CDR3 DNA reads TGTGCCAGCGTTGGGACAGGGCGGACTGAAGCTTTCTTT.

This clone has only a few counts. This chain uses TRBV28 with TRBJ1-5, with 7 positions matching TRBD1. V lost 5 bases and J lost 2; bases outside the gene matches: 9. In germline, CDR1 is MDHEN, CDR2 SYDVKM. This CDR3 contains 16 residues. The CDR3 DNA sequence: TGTGCCAGCAGTAAAGACAGGGCCGTAGGCAATCAGCCCCAGCATTTT. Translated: CASSKDRAVGNQPQHF. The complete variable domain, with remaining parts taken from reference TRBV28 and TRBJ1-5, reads DVKVTQSSRYLVKRTGEKVFLECVQDMDHENMFWYRQDPGLGLRLIYFSYDVKMKEKGDIPEGYSVSREKKERFSLILESASTNQTSMYLCASSKDRAVGNQPQHFGDGTRLSIL.

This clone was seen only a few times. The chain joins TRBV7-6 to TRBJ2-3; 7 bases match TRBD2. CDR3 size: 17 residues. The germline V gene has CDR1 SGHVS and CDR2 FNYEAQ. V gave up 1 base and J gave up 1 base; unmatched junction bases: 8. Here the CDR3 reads CASSLVLRGGGTDTQYF. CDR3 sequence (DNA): TGTGCCAGCAGCTTAGTCCTTCGTGGGGGGGGCACAGATACGCAGTATTTT.

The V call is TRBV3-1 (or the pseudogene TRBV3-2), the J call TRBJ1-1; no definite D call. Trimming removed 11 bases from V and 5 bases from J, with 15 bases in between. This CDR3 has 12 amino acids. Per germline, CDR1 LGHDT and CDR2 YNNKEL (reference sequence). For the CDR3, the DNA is TGTGCCGTAGGGCGCCGGGGAACTGAAGCTTTCTTT. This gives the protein CAVGRRGTEAFF.

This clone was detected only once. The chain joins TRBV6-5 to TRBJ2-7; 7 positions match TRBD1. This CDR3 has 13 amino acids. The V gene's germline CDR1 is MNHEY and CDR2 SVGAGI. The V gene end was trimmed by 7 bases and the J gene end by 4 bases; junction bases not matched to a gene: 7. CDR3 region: CASKGAGGYEQYF. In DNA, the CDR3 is TGTGCCAGCAAGGGGGCCGGAGGTTACGAGCAGTACTTC.

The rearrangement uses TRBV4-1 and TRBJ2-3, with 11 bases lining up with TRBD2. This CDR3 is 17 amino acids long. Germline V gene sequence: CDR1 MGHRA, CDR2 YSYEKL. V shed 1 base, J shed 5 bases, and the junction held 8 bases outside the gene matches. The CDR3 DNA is TGCGCCAGCAGCCAAGGATCACTAGCGGGGGAGGGAGATACGCAGTATTTT. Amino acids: CASSQGSLAGEGDTQYF.

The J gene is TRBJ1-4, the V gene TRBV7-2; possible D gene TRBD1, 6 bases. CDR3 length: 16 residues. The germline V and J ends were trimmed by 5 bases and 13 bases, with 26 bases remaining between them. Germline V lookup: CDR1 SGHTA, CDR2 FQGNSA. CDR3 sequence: CASSRNRVWDENRLFF. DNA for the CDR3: TGTGCCAGCAGCCGGAACAGGGTCTGGGATGAAAATAGACTGTTTTTT. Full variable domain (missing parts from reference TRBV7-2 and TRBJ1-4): GAGVSQSPSNKVTEKGKDVELRCDPISGHTALYWYRQSLGQGLEFLIYFQGNSAPDKSGLPSDRFSAERTGGSVSTLTIQRTQQEDSAVYLCASSRNRVWDENRLFFGSGTQLSVL.

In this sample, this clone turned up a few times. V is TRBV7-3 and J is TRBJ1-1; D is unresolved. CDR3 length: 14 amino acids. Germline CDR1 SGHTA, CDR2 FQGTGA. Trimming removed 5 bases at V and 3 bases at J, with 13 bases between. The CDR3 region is CASSPQATYTEAFF. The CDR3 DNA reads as TGTGCCAGCAGCCCCCAGGCCACCTACACTGAAGCTTTCTTT. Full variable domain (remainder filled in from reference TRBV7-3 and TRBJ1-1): GAGVSQTPSNKVTEKGKYVELRCDPISGHTALYWYRQSLGQGPEFLIYFQGTGAADDSGLPNDRFFAVRPEGSVSTLKIQRTERGDSAVYLCASSPQATYTEAFFGQGTRLTVV.

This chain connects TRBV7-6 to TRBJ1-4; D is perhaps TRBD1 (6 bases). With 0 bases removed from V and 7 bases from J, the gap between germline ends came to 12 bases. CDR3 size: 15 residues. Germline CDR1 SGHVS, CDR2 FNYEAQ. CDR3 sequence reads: CASSLAWGPSEKLFF. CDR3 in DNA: TGTGCCAGCAGCTTAGCTTGGGGGCCGAGTGAAAAACTGTTTTTT.

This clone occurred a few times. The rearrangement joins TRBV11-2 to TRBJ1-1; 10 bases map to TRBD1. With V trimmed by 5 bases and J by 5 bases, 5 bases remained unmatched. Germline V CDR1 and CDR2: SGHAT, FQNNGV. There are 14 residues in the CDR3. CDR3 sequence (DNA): TGTGCCAGCAGCATCGCGGACAGGGGGACTGAAGCTTTCTTT. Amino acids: CASSIADRGTEAFF.

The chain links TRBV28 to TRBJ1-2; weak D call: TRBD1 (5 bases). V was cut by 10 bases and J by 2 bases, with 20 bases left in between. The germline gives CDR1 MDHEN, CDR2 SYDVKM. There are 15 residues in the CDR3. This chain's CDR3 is CATSTGAKSNYGYTF. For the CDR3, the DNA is TGTGCCACCTCAACTGGGGCTAAGAGCAACTATGGCTACACCTTC.

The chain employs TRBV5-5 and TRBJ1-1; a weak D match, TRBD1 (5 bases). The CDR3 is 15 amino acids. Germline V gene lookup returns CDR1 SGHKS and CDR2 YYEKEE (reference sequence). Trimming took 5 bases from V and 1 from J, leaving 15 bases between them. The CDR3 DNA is TGTGCCAGCAGATCAAGTCAGGGAAGGAACACTGAAGCTTTCTTT. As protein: CASRSSQGRNTEAFF.

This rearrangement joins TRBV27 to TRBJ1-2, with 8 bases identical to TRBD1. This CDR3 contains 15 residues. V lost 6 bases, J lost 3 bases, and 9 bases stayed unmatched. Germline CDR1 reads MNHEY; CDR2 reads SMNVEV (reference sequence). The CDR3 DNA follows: TGTGCCAGCAGACAGGGGGTCAACCGGGACTATGGCTACACCTTC. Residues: CASRQGVNRDYGYTF.

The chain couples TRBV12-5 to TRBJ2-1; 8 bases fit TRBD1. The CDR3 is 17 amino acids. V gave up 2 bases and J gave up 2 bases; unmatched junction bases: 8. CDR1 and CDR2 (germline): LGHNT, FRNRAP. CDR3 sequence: CASGLTSQGGAYNEQFF. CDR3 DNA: TGTGCTAGTGGTTTGACATCACAGGGGGGCGCCTACAATGAGCAGTTCTTC. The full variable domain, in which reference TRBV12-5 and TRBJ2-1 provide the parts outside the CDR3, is DARVTQTPRHKVTEMGQEVTMRCQPILGHNTVFWYRQTMMQGLELLAYFRNRAPLDDSGMPKDRFSAEMPDATLATLKIQPSEPRDSAVYFCASGLTSQGGAYNEQFFGPGTRLTVL.

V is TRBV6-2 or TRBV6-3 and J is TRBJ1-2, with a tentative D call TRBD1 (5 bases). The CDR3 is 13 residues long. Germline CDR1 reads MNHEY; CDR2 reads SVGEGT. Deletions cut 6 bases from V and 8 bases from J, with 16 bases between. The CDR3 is CASSDVRASGYTF. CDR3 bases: TGTGCCAGCAGCGACGTCAGGGCCTCAGGCTACACCTTC.

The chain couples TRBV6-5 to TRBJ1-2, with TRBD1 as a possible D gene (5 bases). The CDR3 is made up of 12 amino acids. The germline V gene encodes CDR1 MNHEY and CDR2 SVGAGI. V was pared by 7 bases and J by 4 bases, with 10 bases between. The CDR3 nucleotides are TGTGCCAGCACCCAGGGTCCCTATGGCTACACCTTC. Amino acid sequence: CASTQGPYGYTF.

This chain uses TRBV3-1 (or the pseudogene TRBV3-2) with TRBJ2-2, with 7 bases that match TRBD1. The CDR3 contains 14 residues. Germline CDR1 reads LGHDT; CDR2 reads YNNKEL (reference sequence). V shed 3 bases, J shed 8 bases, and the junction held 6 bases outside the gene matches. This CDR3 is CASSHQTGAGELFF. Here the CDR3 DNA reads TGTGCCAGCAGCCACCAAACAGGGGCGGGGGAGCTGTTTTTT.